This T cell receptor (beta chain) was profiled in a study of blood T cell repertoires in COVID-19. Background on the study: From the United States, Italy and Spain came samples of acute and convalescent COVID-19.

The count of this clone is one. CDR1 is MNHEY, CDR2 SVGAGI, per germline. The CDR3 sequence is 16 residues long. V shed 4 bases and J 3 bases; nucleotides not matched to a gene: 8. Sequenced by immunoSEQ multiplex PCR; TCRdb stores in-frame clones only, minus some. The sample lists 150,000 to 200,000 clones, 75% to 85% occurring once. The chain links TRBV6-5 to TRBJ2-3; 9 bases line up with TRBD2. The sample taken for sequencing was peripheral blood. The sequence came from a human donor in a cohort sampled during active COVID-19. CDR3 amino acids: CASSSTGTSKTDTQYF. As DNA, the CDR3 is TGTGCCAGCAGTTCCACCGGGACTAGCAAAACAGATACGCAGTATTTT.